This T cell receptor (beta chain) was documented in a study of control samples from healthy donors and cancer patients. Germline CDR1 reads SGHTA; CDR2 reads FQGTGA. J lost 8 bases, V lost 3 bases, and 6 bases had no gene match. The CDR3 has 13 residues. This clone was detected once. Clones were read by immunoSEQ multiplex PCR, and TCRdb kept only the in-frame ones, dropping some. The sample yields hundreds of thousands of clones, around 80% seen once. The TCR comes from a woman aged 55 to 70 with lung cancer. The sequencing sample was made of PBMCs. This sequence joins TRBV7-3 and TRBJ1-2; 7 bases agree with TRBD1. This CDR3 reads CASSFGQAAGYTF. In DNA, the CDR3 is TGTGCCAGCAGCTTCGGACAGGCGGCAGGCTACACCTTC.